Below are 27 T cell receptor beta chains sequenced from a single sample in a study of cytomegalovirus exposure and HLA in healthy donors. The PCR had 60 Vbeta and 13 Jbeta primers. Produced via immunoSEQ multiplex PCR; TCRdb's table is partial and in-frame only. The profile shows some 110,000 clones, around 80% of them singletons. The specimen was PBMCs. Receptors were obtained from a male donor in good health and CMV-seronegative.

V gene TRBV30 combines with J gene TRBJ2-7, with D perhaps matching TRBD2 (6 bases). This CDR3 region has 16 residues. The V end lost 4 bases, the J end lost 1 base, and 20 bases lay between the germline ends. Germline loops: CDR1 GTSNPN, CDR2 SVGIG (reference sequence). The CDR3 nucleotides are TGTGCCTGGACCTACCTAGGTGGGGACTTTTCCTACGAGCAGTACTTC. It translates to CAWTYLGGDFSYEQYF.

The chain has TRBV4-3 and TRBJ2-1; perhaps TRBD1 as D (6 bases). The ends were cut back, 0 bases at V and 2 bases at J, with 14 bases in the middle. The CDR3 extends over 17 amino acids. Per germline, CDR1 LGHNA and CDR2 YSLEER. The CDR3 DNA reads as TGCGCCAGCAGCCAAGAAAGGCAGGGGTACGCCTACAATGAGCAGTTCTTC. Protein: CASSQERQGYAYNEQFF.

CDR3 residues: CASRFATATNEKLFF. For the CDR3, the DNA is TGTGCCAGCAGATTCGCTACAGCAACTAATGAAAAACTGTTTTTT. The chain joins TRBV28 to TRBJ1-4; D gene unclear. This CDR3 spans 15 amino acids. Per the germline V gene, CDR1 is MDHEN and CDR2 is SYDVKM. V shed 6 bases and J shed 0 bases, with 11 bases lying between them.

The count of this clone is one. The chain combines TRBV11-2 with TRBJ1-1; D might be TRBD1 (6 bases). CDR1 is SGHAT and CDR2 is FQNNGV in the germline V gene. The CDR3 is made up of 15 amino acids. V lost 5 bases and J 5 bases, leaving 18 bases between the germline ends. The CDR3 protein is CASSITQGIRTEAFF. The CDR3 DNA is TGTGCCAGCAGCATTACTCAGGGGATAAGGACTGAAGCTTTCTTT. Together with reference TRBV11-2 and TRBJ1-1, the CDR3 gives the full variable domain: EAGVAQSPRYKIIEKRQSVAFWCNPISGHATLYWYQQILGQGPKLLIQFQNNGVVDDSQLPKDRFSAERLKGVDSTLKIQPAKLEDSAVYLCASSITQGIRTEAFFGQGTRLTVV.

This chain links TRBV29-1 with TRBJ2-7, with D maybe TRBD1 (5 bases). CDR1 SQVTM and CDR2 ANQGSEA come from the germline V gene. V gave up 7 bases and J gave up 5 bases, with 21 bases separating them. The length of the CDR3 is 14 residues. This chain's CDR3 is CSAPGPQVVHEQYF. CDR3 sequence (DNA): TGCAGCGCTCCAGGGCCCCAGGTCGTCCACGAGCAGTACTTC.

For the CDR3, the DNA is TGCGCCAGCAGCCAAGATATCGGCAGGGTAATGGGCTACACCTTC. This translates into CASSQDIGRVMGYTF. J is TRBJ1-2 and V is TRBV4-3; the D gene is possibly TRBD1 (5 bases). The V gene's germline CDR1 is LGHNA and CDR2 YSLEER. With 0 bases removed from V and 8 bases from J, the gap between germline ends came to 16 bases. CDR3 length equals 15 residues.

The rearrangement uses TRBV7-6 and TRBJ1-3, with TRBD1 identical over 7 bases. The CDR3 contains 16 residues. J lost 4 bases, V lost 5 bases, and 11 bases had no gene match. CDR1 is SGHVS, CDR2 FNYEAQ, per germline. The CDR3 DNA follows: TGTGCCAGCAGCCTTCCCCGACAGGGAGCGGGAAACACCATATATTTT. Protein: CASSLPRQGAGNTIYF.

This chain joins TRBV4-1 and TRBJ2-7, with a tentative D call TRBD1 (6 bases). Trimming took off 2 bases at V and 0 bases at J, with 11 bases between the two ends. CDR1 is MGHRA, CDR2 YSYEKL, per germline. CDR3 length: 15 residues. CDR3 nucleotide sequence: TGCGCCAGCAGCCAATACGCACAGGGCTCCTACGAGCAGTACTTC. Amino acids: CASSQYAQGSYEQYF.

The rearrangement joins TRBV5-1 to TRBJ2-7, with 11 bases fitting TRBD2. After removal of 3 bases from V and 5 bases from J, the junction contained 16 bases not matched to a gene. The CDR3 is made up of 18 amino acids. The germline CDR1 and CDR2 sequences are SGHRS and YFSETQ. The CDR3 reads CASSSLEGLAAPRHEQYF. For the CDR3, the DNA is TGCGCCAGCAGCTCCTTGGAGGGACTAGCGGCTCCCCGTCACGAGCAGTACTTC.

CDR3 nucleotide sequence: TGTGCCTGGAGTGAACCGGGAAGGGAGCAGTACTTC. It encodes CAWSEPGREQYF. The chain employs TRBV30 and TRBJ2-7; a weak D match, TRBD2 (5 bases). In germline, CDR1 is GTSNPN, CDR2 SVGIG (reference sequence). The V end lost 1 base, the J end lost 7 bases, and 11 bases lay between the germline ends. This CDR3 spans 12 amino acids.

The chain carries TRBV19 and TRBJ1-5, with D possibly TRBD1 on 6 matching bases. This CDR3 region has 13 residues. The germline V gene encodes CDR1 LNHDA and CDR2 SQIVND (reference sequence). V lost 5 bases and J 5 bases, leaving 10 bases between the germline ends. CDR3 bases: TGTGCCAGTAGTTGGCAGGGGCATCAGCCCCAGCATTTT. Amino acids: CASSWQGHQPQHF.

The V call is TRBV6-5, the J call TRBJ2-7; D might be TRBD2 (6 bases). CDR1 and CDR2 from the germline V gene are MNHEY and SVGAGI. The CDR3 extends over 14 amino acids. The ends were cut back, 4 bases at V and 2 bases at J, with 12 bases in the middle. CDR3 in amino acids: CASSSRRGTYEQYF. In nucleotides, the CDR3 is TGTGCCAGCAGTTCTCGACGGGGGACCTACGAGCAGTACTTC.

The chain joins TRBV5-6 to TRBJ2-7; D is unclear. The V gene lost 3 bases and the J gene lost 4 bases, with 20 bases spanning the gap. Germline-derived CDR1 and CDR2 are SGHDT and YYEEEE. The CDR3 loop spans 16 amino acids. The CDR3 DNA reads TGTGCCAGCAGCTCCTATCCGATCGGAGCCCCTTACGAGCAGTACTTC. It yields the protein CASSSYPIGAPYEQYF. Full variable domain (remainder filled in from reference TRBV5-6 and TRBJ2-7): DAGVTQSPTHLIKTRGQQVTLRCSPKSGHDTVSWYQQALGQGPQFIFQYYEEEERQRGNFPDRFSGHQFPNYSSELNVNALLLGDSALYLCASSSYPIGAPYEQYFGPGTRLTVT.

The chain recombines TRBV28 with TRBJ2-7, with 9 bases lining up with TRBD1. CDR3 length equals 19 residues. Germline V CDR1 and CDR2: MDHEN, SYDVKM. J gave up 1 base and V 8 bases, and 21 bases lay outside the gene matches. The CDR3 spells CASETLKAGQGLVSYEQYF. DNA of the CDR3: TGTGCCAGCGAAACCCTTAAAGCCGGACAGGGGTTGGTATCCTACGAGCAGTACTTC.

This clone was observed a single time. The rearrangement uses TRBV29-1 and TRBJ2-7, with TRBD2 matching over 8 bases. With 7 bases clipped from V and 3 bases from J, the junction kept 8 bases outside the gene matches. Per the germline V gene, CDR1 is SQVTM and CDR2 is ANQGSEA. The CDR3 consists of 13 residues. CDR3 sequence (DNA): TGCAGCGCCGGTAGCGGGACCATCTACGAGCAGTACTTC. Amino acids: CSAGSGTIYEQYF.

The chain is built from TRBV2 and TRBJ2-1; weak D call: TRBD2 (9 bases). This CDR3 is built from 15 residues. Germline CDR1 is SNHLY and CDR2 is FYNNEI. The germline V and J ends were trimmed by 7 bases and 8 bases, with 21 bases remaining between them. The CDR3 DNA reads TGTGCCAGCAACAGGGGGATAGCGGGAGCGCATGAGCAGTTCTTC. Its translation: CASNRGIAGAHEQFF.

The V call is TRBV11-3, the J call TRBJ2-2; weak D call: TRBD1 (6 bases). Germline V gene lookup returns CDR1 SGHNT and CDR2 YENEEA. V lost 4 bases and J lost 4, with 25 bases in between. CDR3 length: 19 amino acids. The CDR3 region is CASSSLTWTDPTSTGELFF. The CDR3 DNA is TGTGCCAGCAGCTCCCTAACCTGGACAGACCCGACTTCCACCGGGGAGCTGTTTTTT.

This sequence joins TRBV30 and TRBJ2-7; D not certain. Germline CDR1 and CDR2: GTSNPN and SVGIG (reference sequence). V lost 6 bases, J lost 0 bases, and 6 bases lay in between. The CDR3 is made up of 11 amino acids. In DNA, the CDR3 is TGTGCCTGTTGTAGCTCCTACGAGCAGTACTTC. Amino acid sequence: CACCSSYEQYF.

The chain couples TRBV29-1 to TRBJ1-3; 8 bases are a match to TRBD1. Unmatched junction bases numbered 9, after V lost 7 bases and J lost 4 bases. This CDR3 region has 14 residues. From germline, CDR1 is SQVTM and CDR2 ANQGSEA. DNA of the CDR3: TGCAGCGCGCGCCAGGGGGCTTACGGAAACACCATATATTTT. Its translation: CSARQGAYGNTIYF.

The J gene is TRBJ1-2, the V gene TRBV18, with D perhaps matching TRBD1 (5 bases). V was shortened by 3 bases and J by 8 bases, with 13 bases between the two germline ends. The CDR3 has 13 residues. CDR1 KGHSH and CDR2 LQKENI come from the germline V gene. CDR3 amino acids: CASSPQGPYGYTF. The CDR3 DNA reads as TGTGCCAGCTCACCGCAGGGTCCGTACGGCTACACCTTC.

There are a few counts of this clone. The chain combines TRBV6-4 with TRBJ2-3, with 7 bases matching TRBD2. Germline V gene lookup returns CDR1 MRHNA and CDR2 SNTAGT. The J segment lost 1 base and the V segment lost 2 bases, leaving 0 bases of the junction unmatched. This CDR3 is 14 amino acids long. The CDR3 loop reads CASSDRGGTDTQYF. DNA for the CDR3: TGTGCCAGCAGTGACCGGGGGGGCACAGATACGCAGTATTTT.

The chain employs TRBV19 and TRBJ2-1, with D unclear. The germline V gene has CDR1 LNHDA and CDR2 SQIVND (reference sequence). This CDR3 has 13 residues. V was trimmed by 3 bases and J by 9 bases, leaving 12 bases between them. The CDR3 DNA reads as TGTGCCAGTAGTATGATGGAGCTCGGTGAGCAGTTCTTC. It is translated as CASSMMELGEQFF.

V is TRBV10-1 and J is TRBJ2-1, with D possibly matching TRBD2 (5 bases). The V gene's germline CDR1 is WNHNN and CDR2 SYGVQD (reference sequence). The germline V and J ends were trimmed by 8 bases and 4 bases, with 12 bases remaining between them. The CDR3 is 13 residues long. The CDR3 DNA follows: TGCGCCAGCCTAGATTGGGAGTACAATGAGCAGTTCTTC. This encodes CASLDWEYNEQFF.

The CDR3 nucleotides are TGTGCCAGCACCTTGACAGGGGCATCCGCCGGGGAGCTGTTTTTT. It specifies CASTLTGASAGELFF. The chain uses TRBV9 and TRBJ2-2, with 8 bases identical to TRBD1. The CDR3 spans 15 residues. After removal of 6 bases from V and 6 bases from J, the junction contained 10 bases not matched to a gene. Germline CDR1 is SGDLS and CDR2 is YYNGEE.

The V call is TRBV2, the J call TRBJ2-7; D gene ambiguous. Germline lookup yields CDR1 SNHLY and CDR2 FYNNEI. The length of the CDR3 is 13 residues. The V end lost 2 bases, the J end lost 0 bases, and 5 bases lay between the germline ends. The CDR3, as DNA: TGTGCCAGCAGTGAATTGGCCTCCTACGAGCAGTACTTC. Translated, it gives CASSELASYEQYF.

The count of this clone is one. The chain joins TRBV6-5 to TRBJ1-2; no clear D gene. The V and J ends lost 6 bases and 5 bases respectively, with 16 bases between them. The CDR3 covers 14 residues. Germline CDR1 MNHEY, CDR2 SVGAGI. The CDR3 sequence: CASRSRLTTYGYTF. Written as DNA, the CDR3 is TGTGCCAGCAGGAGCCGGTTAACGACATATGGCTACACCTTC.

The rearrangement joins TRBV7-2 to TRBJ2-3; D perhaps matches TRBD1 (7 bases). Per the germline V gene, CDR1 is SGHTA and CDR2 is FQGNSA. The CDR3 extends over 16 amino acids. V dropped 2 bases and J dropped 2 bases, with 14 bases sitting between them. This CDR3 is CASSLYRGTDTDTQYF. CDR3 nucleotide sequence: TGTGCCAGCAGCTTATATCGCGGGACAGACACAGATACGCAGTATTTT. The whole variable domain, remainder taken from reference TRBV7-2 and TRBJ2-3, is GAGVSQSPSNKVTEKGKDVELRCDPISGHTALYWYRQSLGQGLEFLIYFQGNSAPDKSGLPSDRFSAERTGGSVSTLTIQRTQQEDSAVYLCASSLYRGTDTDTQYFGPGTRLTVL.